The rows below give T cell receptor beta chains drawn from one sample of a study of OX40 agonist ivuxolimab in advanced cancers. Method: immunoSEQ multiplex PCR; TCRdb's copy keeps in-frame clones and lacks some. Here the sample spans over 45,000 clones, approximately 79% being singletons. The sequencing used CD4+ or CD8+ T cells sorted from blood, collected in a trial of the OX40 agonist ivuxolimab. The receptors stem from an adult with an advanced solid tumor such as melanoma, head and neck, liver or kidney cancer. The CDR3 runs from the conserved cysteine through the conserved F or W. A D gene is named only where the DNA matches it firmly. Clone size is stated in some rows and not others, as once, few, many or a class when expanded.

>NA|NA|TRBV21-1|TRBJ2-7
CASSKARLAGEKIEQYF
>NA|NA|TRBV9|TRBJ1-6
CASSGLSGTANSPLHF
>NA|NA|TRBV5-5|TRBJ2-5
CASSLDVETQYF
>NA|NA|TRBV6-1|TRBJ1-2
CASSVSIPGTIKHYGYTF
>NA|NA|TRBV6-1|TRBJ2-1
CASSVALYNEQFF
>NA|NA|TRBV7-6|TRBJ1-1
CASSSQGLGNTEAFF
>NA|NA|TRBV7-8|TRBJ2-3
CASSLGQGMGTDTQYF
>NA|NA|TRBV7-3|TRBJ1-1
CASSSHGGETEAFF
>TRBD1|NA|TRBV28|TRBJ1-2
CASSLSGTGGLVTF
>NA|NA|TRBV18|TRBJ1-2
CASSLTMGGDVYGYTF
>NA|NA|TRBV6-5|TRBJ1-5
CACTGESSNQPQHF
>TRBD1|NA|TRBV18|TRBJ1-2
CASSPQGGSGYTF
>NA|once|TRBV4-1|TRBJ1-3
CASGSLAGGNTIYF
>NA|NA|TRBV28|TRBJ1-3
CASSSSGTRGNTIYF
>TRBD1|NA|TRBV11-3|TRBJ2-7
CASSSPTGGHHEQYF
>NA|NA|TRBV7-2|TRBJ2-7
CASSLGQGGDEQYF
>NA|NA|TRBV5-6|TRBJ1-3
CASTTPAANTIYF
>NA|NA|TRBV7-9|TRBJ1-5
CASSLERGGNQPQHF
>TRBD1|NA|TRBV2|TRBJ1-5
CASSGTGPYQPQHF
>NA|NA|TRBV5-1|TRBJ2-1
CASSLIGDRRISNNEQFF
>NA|NA|TRBV2|TRBJ1-1
CASSGSRQNTEAFF
>NA|NA|TRBV19|TRBJ1-1
CASSITPSPTLKTEAFF
>NA|NA|TRBV25-1|TRBJ2-1
CASSWAGDSYNEQFF